Shown below are 30 T cell receptor beta chains from a single sample sequenced in a study of blood T cell repertoires in COVID-19. The table came from immunoSEQ multiplex PCR; TCRdb's copy has only in-frame clones and leaves some out. The profile shows roughly 110,000 clones, about 89% of them singletons. Specimen: peripheral blood. These receptor sequences come from a human donor with acute or convalescent COVID-19. The donor label of this sample is uncertain.

The CDR3 bases are TGCGCCAGCAGCTTAGTAGAGCGGGCCTCCGAGCAGTACTTC. It codes for CASSLVERASEQYF. V is TRBV5-1 and J is TRBJ2-7; D might be TRBD2 (6 bases). V was trimmed by 2 bases and J by 6 bases, leaving 15 bases between them. There are 14 residues in the CDR3. Germline-derived CDR1 and CDR2 are SGHRS and YFSETQ.

This chain uses TRBV6-1 with TRBJ1-3; D perhaps matches TRBD1 (5 bases). There are 15 residues in the CDR3. Germline V gene sequence: CDR1 MNHNS, CDR2 SASEGT. V was cut by 3 bases and J by 4 bases, with 13 bases left in between. This CDR3 is CASSDGGLSGNTIYF. The DNA for the CDR3 is TGTGCCAGCAGTGACGGGGGATTAAGCGGAAACACCATATATTTT.

The chain links TRBV7-9 to TRBJ1-1, with TRBD1 as a possible D gene (6 bases). Trimming removed 3 bases from V and 5 bases from J, with 19 bases in between. The CDR3 loop spans 16 amino acids. Germline CDR1 SEHNR, CDR2 FQNEAQ (reference sequence). In nucleotides, the CDR3 is TGTGCCAGCAGCTTGGATATTGAGGGGGGGTCGACTGAAGCTTTCTTT. Amino acid sequence: CASSLDIEGGSTEAFF.

The chain uses TRBV11-2 and TRBJ2-7; 8 positions agree with TRBD2. The ends lost 1 base at V and 1 base at J; junction bases unmatched: 3. CDR1 is SGHAT and CDR2 is FQNNGV in the germline V gene. This CDR3 has 15 residues. CDR3 bases: TGTGCCAGCAGCTTAGGGACGGGGGGGTCCTACGAGCAGTACTTC. Amino acid sequence: CASSLGTGGSYEQYF.

This clone was detected a few times. This chain joins TRBV10-3 and TRBJ1-2; tentatively, D is TRBD1 (5 bases). Trimming pared 9 bases from V and 0 bases from J, leaving 14 bases between. The CDR3 is 14 amino acids. The germline V gene has CDR1 ENHRY and CDR2 SYGVKD. Here the CDR3 DNA reads TGTGCCATGCAGTCGGGGGGAGCTAACTATGGCTACACCTTC. Encoded protein: CAMQSGGANYGYTF.

This sequence joins TRBV5-4 and TRBJ1-2; 7 nucleotides match TRBD1. There are 13 residues in the CDR3. Germline values: CDR1 SGHNT, CDR2 YYREEE (reference sequence). Trimming at V came to 4 bases and at J to 7 bases, leaving 7 bases not matched to a gene. As DNA, the CDR3 is TGTGCCAGCAGCCGAGGACAGGACGGTGGCTACACCTTC. Its protein is CASSRGQDGGYTF.

The chain recombines TRBV10-3 with TRBJ2-2; D may be TRBD2 (6 bases). CDR1 ENHRY and CDR2 SYGVKD come from the germline V gene. Trimming took 2 bases from V and 0 from J, leaving 7 bases between them. The CDR3 spans 15 residues. CDR3 protein: CAISERTTNTGELFF. The CDR3 DNA reads as TGTGCCATCAGTGAGCGGACTACGAACACCGGGGAGCTGTTTTTT.

The V gene is TRBV7-9, the J gene TRBJ2-7; no definite D call. Per the germline V gene, CDR1 is SEHNR and CDR2 is FQNEAQ (reference sequence). Trimming took 4 bases from V and 3 from J, leaving 7 bases between them. This CDR3 region has 12 residues. The CDR3 is CASSSLDYEQYF. CDR3 bases: TGTGCCAGCAGCTCCCTAGACTACGAGCAGTACTTC.

The CDR3 nucleotides read TGTGCCAGCAGTTACATGGCAGGGGAAGATGGCTACACCTTC. It is translated as CASSYMAGEDGYTF. The V gene is TRBV6-5, the J gene TRBJ1-2; TRBD1 is a possible D gene (6 bases). V dropped 2 bases and J dropped 6 bases, with 13 bases sitting between them. The CDR3 loop spans 14 amino acids. Germline V gene lookup returns CDR1 MNHEY and CDR2 SVGAGI.

The V and J genes are TRBV6-5 and TRBJ1-1, with TRBD1 as a possible D gene (5 bases). Looked up from germline, CDR1 is MNHEY and CDR2 is SVGAGI. The CDR3 is 13 amino acids. V dropped 6 bases and J dropped 6 bases, with 14 bases sitting between them. The chain's CDR3 is CASRTRVAAEAFF. The CDR3 DNA reads TGTGCCAGCAGAACCAGGGTCGCCGCTGAAGCTTTCTTT.

The chain is built from TRBV19 and TRBJ1-1, with a possible D match to TRBD1 (6 bases). CDR1 is LNHDA and CDR2 is SQIVND in the germline V gene (reference sequence). V was cut by 5 bases and J by 4 bases, with 17 bases left in between. The CDR3 is made up of 15 amino acids. DNA of the CDR3: TGTGCCAGTAGTCCCCGTGGAAGGGGGGGCACTGAAGCTTTCTTT. This gives the protein CASSPRGRGGTEAFF.

The rearrangement joins TRBV6-1 to TRBJ2-1; 8 bases align to TRBD1. Germline V gene lookup returns CDR1 MNHNS and CDR2 SASEGT. CDR3 size: 16 residues. J lost 7 bases, V lost 2 bases, and 10 bases had no gene match. CDR3 DNA: TGTGCCAGCAGTGAATTGAGCCGGACAGGGAAGAATGAGCAGTTCTTC. This gives the protein CASSELSRTGKNEQFF.

The V call is TRBV2, the J call TRBJ1-1; D gene unclear. The germline V and J ends were trimmed by 1 base and 0 bases, with 9 bases remaining between them. The CDR3 has 15 residues. Germline V lookup: CDR1 SNHLY, CDR2 FYNNEI. The chain's CDR3 is CASSEGSSMNTEAFF. The CDR3 DNA reads as TGTGCCAGCAGTGAAGGCAGTTCCATGAACACTGAAGCTTTCTTT.

The chain carries TRBV6-5 and TRBJ2-1; D is unclear. Trimming cost V 2 bases and J 4 bases, with 6 bases left between them. The CDR3 consists of 13 residues. Looked up from germline, CDR1 is MNHEY and CDR2 is SVGAGI. CDR3 sequence: CASSYAGYNEQFF. The CDR3, as DNA: TGTGCCAGCAGTTACGCAGGATACAATGAGCAGTTCTTC.

The J gene is TRBJ1-2, the V gene TRBV27; a weak D match, TRBD1 (5 bases). In germline, CDR1 is MNHEY, CDR2 SMNVEV (reference sequence). V lost 8 bases and J lost 4, with 11 bases in between. The CDR3 is made up of 12 amino acids. CDR3 sequence (DNA): TGTGCCAGCCGGGGGAATTTCTATGGCTACACCTTC. It yields the protein CASRGNFYGYTF.

The chain recombines TRBV13 with TRBJ2-3; no reliable D call. The V end lost 0 bases, the J end lost 5 bases, and 6 bases lay between the germline ends. CDR3 length: 13 amino acids. Germline CDR1 PRHDT, CDR2 FYEKMQ (reference sequence). The CDR3 loop reads CASSLGIGDTQYF. The CDR3, as DNA: TGTGCCAGCAGCTTAGGAATCGGAGATACGCAGTATTTT.

In nucleotides, the CDR3 is TGTGCCAGCAGCCCTACAGGGTTCTCGGGAAACACCATATATTTT. Translated, it gives CASSPTGFSGNTIYF. The V gene is TRBV7-8, the J gene TRBJ1-3, with a tentative D call TRBD1 (6 bases). The germline V and J ends were trimmed by 5 bases and 4 bases, with 15 bases remaining between them. Germline values: CDR1 SGHVS, CDR2 FQNEAQ. This CDR3 is built from 15 residues.

This sequence joins TRBV3-1 (or the pseudogene TRBV3-2) and TRBJ1-6; 11 bases align to TRBD1. In germline, CDR1 is LGHDT, CDR2 YNNKEL (reference sequence). CDR3 length equals 16 residues. Trimming at V came to 1 base and at J to 10 bases, leaving 6 bases not matched to a gene. The CDR3 loop is CASSQVRGQGASPLHF. CDR3 nucleotides: TGTGCCAGCAGCCAAGTCCGTGGACAGGGGGCCTCACCCCTCCACTTT.

The chain links TRBV7-8 to TRBJ2-1; the match to TRBD2 covers 10 bases. Germline V CDR1 and CDR2: SGHVS, FQNEAQ. V shed 2 bases and J 7 bases; nucleotides not matched to a gene: 2. The CDR3 is 14 residues long. CDR3 sequence (DNA): TGTGCCAGCAGCTTACAACTAGCGGGAAATGAGCAGTTCTTC. Its translation is CASSLQLAGNEQFF.

V usage is TRBV2 and J usage is TRBJ1-1, with unresolved D. The CDR3 runs 14 residues. The germline V and J ends were trimmed by 6 bases and 3 bases, with 14 bases remaining between them. Per the germline V gene, CDR1 is SNHLY and CDR2 is FYNNEI. The CDR3 nucleotides are TGTGCCAGCAGACGAGAGACGGGTGACACTGAAGCTTTCTTT. Its translation is CASRRETGDTEAFF.

V gene TRBV4-2 combines with J gene TRBJ1-5; 7 positions match TRBD1. Germline trimming cut 4 bases from V and 3 bases from J; bases unmatched to any gene: 27. Germline values: CDR1 LGHNA, CDR2 YNFKEQ. This CDR3 is built from 22 residues. In DNA, the CDR3 is TGTGCCAGCAGCCCGAGGAGTCCGGGACAGACGGGAGGGGGGACGGACAATCAGCCCCAGCATTTT. Residues: CASSPRSPGQTGGGTDNQPQHF.

This sequence joins TRBV11-1 and TRBJ1-4; D possibly corresponds to TRBD1 (6 bases). Germline CDR1 and CDR2: SGHAT and FQDESV (reference sequence). There are 14 residues in the CDR3. Trimming left V 6 bases short and J 4 bases short, with 12 bases between. Written as DNA, the CDR3 is TGTGCCAGCAGTCAGGACAGAAATAATGAAAAACTGTTTTTT. Amino acids: CASSQDRNNEKLFF.

This chain connects TRBV15 to TRBJ1-1; D uncertain. The CDR3 has 18 residues. Germline-derived CDR1 and CDR2 are LNHNV and YYDKDF (reference sequence). V was pared by 0 bases and J by 0 bases, with 17 bases between. CDR3 bases: TGTGCCACCAGCAGAGATGCTAATTTAGCGCTTATGAACACTGAAGCTTTCTTT. Translation: CATSRDANLALMNTEAFF.

CDR3 sequence reads: CASSLQETQYF. The DNA for the CDR3 is TGTGCCAGCAGCCTTCAAGAGACCCAGTACTTC. This sequence joins TRBV5-4 and TRBJ2-5; no clear D gene. This CDR3 region has 11 residues. The V gene lost 4 bases and the J gene lost 2 bases, with 3 bases spanning the gap. From germline, CDR1 is SGHNT and CDR2 YYREEE (reference sequence).

V usage is TRBV30 and J usage is TRBJ2-1; TRBD2 aligns across 8 bases. The CDR3 runs to 15 residues. CDR1 and CDR2 from the germline V gene are GTSNPN and SVGIG (reference sequence). The trim removed 4 bases at V and 4 bases at J, leaving 9 bases unmatched. The CDR3 nucleotides are TGTGCCTGGACTCGAACACTAGCGGCTTACAATGAGCAGTTCTTC. Its translation is CAWTRTLAAYNEQFF.

This chain connects TRBV18 to TRBJ2-1, with 7 bases lining up with TRBD2. Germline V gene data show CDR1 as KGHSH and CDR2 as LQKENI. The CDR3 extends over 15 amino acids. With 0 bases clipped from V and 7 bases from J, the junction kept 6 bases outside the gene matches. Here the CDR3 DNA reads TGTGCCAGCTCACCACCCACTAGCGTTGGGAATGAGCAGTTCTTC. This encodes CASSPPTSVGNEQFF.

The chain has TRBV4-3 and TRBJ2-1; the D gene is possibly TRBD2 (6 bases). Per germline, CDR1 LGHNA and CDR2 YSLEER. The CDR3 consists of 19 residues. The ends were cut back, 0 bases at V and 5 bases at J, with 23 bases in the middle. CDR3 nucleotide sequence: TGCGCCAGCAGCCAAGATTCTAGCGAACGGATTGACCTTAACAATGAGCAGTTCTTC. It translates to CASSQDSSERIDLNNEQFF.

The chain uses TRBV30 and TRBJ2-5; D gene ambiguous. V was trimmed by 1 base and J by 2 bases, leaving 8 bases between them. CDR3 length equals 13 residues. The germline CDR1 and CDR2 sequences are GTSNPN and SVGIG (reference sequence). CDR3 protein: CAWSGMRQETQYF. The CDR3 coding sequence is TGTGCCTGGAGTGGTATGAGGCAAGAGACCCAGTACTTC.

In DNA form, the CDR3 reads TGTGCCAGCAGTTTATCGGGGAGTTCAACTAATGAAAAACTGTTTTTT. Its translation: CASSLSGSSTNEKLFF. The rearrangement links TRBV28 to TRBJ1-4, with unresolved D. The length of the CDR3 is 16 residues. V gave up 1 base and J gave up 0 bases, with 9 bases separating them. Germline values: CDR1 MDHEN, CDR2 SYDVKM.

The rearrangement joins TRBV3-1 (or the pseudogene TRBV3-2) to TRBJ1-2; D is unclear. The ends were cut back, 1 base at V and 4 bases at J, with 10 bases in the middle. Germline values: CDR1 LGHDT, CDR2 YNNKEL (reference sequence). This CDR3 is 14 amino acids long. The CDR3 region has the DNA TGTGCCAGCAGCCAAGGGTGGAGCTTCTATGGCTACACCTTC. Translating it yields CASSQGWSFYGYTF.